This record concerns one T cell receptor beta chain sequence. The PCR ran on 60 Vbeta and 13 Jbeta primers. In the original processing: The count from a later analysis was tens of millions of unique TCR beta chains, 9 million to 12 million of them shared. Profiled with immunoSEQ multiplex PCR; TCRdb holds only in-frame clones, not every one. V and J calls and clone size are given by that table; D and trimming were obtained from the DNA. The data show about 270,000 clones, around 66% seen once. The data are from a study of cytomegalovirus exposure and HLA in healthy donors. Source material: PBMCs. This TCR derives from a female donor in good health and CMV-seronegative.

The CDR3, as DNA: TGTGCCAGCTCACCAACCGAGACTACAAACGAGCAGTACTTC. Its translation is CASSPTETTNEQYF. The gene calls are TRBV18 and TRBJ2-7; the D gene is possibly TRBD2 (5 bases). Germline V gene data show CDR1 as KGHSH and CDR2 as LQKENI. Trimming took off 2 bases at V and 5 bases at J, with 13 bases between the two ends. The CDR3 contains 14 residues. Full variable domain (rest looked up from reference TRBV18 and TRBJ2-7): NAGVMQNPRHLVRRRGQEARLRCSPMKGHSHVYWYRQLPEEGLKFMVYLQKENIIDESGMPKERFSAEFPKEGPSILRIQQVVRGDSAAYFCASSPTETTNEQYFGPGTRLTVT.